This T cell receptor beta chain was captured in a study of Graves' ophthalmopathy and Graves' hyperthyroidism. Study-level information: Peripheral blood (taken before any treatment) was collected at initial diagnosis.

Amplifying from RNA transcripts, the study obtained TCR beta CDR3 regions. RT-PCR in the first round used HTBI primers; a second-round multiplex PCR followed. TCRdb reprocessed the multiplex PCR reads with MiXCR, giving one entry per CDR3 protein. The table shows about 740,000 distinct CDR3 sequences, with roughly 40% occurring only once. Germline V lookup: CDR1 LNHDA, CDR2 SQIVND (reference sequence). The length of the CDR3 is 16 residues. Enrollment excluded any patients with other autoimmune diseases, uncontrolled infections, pregnancy or lactation. Of note for this clonotype: A much more abundant neighbour one base away suggests this may be a read error.

The TCR originated in an adult man with Graves' ophthalmopathy. The specimen was peripheral blood. The chain is built from TRBV19 and TRBJ2-2, with TRBD1 matching over 7 bases. The CDR3 sequence is CASSTQTTGRTGERFF. In nucleotides, the CDR3 is TGTGCCAGTAGTACCCAAACGACAGGGCGCACCGGGGAGCGGTTTTTT.